The 20 T cell receptor beta chains below were found in one sample sequenced in a study of T cells in Graves' hyperthyroidism and ophthalmopathy (dated by TCRdb to about 2019). Library preparation was by multiplex PCR. Instrument on record: Illumina HiSeq 2000. Amplification of TCR beta CDR3 regions was carried out from RNA transcripts. A first-round RT-PCR of the TCR CDR3 used the HTBI primer set with the Qiagen OneStep RT-PCR kit. The raw public reads went through TCRdb reprocessing: fastp at Q25, MiXCR clone calling, in-frame beta chains kept. Here each entry gathers all rows of one CDR3 protein and keeps the most common genes and DNA. Counted in this sample were around 600,000 distinct CDR3 sequences; approximately 14% of them appeared once. The ten most abundant clones make up under 7.5% of the sample. Sequences were obtained from blood. These receptor sequences come from a woman aged 30 to 39 with Graves' hyperthyroidism.

This clonotype has just a few counts. The rearrangement uses TRBV4-1 and TRBJ1-5, with no clear D. The CDR3 runs 18 residues. The germline gives CDR1 MGHRA, CDR2 YSYEKL. Trimming pared 0 bases from V and 2 bases from J, leaving 17 bases between. DNA of the CDR3: TGCGCCAGCAGCCAAGATCGGACCGACTGGGGTGGCAATCAGCCCCAGCATTTT. It encodes CASSQDRTDWGGNQPQHF.

This clonotype was found many times. The chain is built from TRBV28 and TRBJ2-5; 8 nucleotides align to TRBD1. The germline V gene encodes CDR1 MDHEN and CDR2 SYDVKM. CDR3 length: 15 residues. With V trimmed by 8 bases and J by 4 bases, 12 bases remained unmatched. DNA of the CDR3: TGTGCCAGCGGGTGGGCAGGGGGCCTGGGAGAGACCCAGTACTTC. It yields the protein CASGWAGGLGETQYF.

V gene TRBV19 combines with J gene TRBJ1-5; D is possibly TRBD1 (5 bases). With 8 bases removed from V and 0 bases from J, the gap between germline ends came to 11 bases. CDR1 is LNHDA and CDR2 is SQIVND in the germline V gene (reference sequence). The CDR3 covers 14 residues. CDR3 nucleotide sequence: TGTGCCAGTGGGCGGGGGGTTAGCAATCAGCCCCAGCATTTT. It specifies CASGRGVSNQPQHF.

The table lists this clonotype with many counts. V is TRBV20-1 and J is TRBJ1-5; D unclear. Trimming removed 4 bases at V and 5 bases at J, with 12 bases between. This CDR3 region has 13 residues. CDR1 DFQATT and CDR2 SNEGSKA come from the germline V gene (reference sequence). The CDR3 coding sequence is TGCAGTGCTATCCCCGCGGGAGATCAGCCCCAGCATTTT. Translation: CSAIPAGDQPQHF.

This clonotype was counted many times. The gene calls are TRBV18 and TRBJ1-1, with 11 positions matching TRBD1. Losses at the gene ends were 3 bases for V and 1 base for J; bases not matched to a gene: 4. The CDR3 totals 16 residues. Germline assignment: CDR1 KGHSH and CDR2 LQKENI. CDR3 DNA: TGTGCCAGCTCACCTCGGACAGGGGGCCAGAACACTGAAGCTTTCTTT. It translates to CASSPRTGGQNTEAFF.

Many counts were recorded for this clonotype. The CDR3: CAWSVRRGGGNTIYF. The CDR3 DNA sequence: TGTGCCTGGAGTGTACGACGGGGGGGTGGAAACACCATATATTTT. The chain carries TRBV30 and TRBJ1-3, with D possibly being TRBD1 (5 bases). This CDR3 region has 15 residues. Trimming left V 0 bases short and J 3 bases short, with 12 bases between. Looked up from germline, CDR1 is GTSNPN and CDR2 is SVGIG (reference sequence).

This clonotype was seen more than once but under ten times. CDR3: CSARDRGTFYEQYF. The CDR3, as DNA: TGCAGTGCTAGAGATCGGGGCACGTTCTACGAGCAGTACTTC. V usage is TRBV20-1 and J usage is TRBJ2-7; D is perhaps TRBD1 or TRBD2 (5 bases each). V was cut by 0 bases and J by 3 bases, with 12 bases left in between. The germline CDR1 and CDR2 sequences are DFQATT and SNEGSKA (reference sequence). CDR3 length: 14 amino acids.

Note on this clonotype: A read error may be the cause here, since a much bigger clone is one base away. The chain recombines TRBV11-2 with TRBJ2-2; D may be TRBD2 (5 bases). The CDR3 runs to 15 residues. CDR1 SGHAT and CDR2 FQNNGV come from the germline V gene. In DNA, the CDR3 is TGTGCCAGCAGCTTATTTTACGAGAACACCGGGGAGCTGCTTTTT. This encodes CASSLFYENTGELLF.

The sample holds many counts of this clonotype. V usage is TRBV28 and J usage is TRBJ2-7, with 7 bases aligning to TRBD2. J gave up 2 bases and V 8 bases, and 9 bases lay outside the gene matches. Germline assignment: CDR1 MDHEN and CDR2 SYDVKM. The CDR3 runs 14 residues. CDR3 loop: CASRPGTTTYEQYF. The CDR3 bases are TGTGCCAGCCGACCCGGGACTACAACCTACGAGCAGTACTTC.

This clonotype was seen repeatedly, ten times or more. V gene TRBV20-1 combines with J gene TRBJ2-7, with 10 bases fitting TRBD2. Germline assignment: CDR1 DFQATT and CDR2 SNEGSKA (reference sequence). Losses at the gene ends were 0 bases for V and 4 bases for J; bases not matched to a gene: 9. The CDR3 extends over 16 amino acids. The CDR3 spells CSARDNLAGDWYEQYF. The CDR3 DNA reads TGCAGTGCTAGAGATAACCTAGCGGGAGACTGGTACGAGCAGTACTTC.

This clonotype was counted only a few times. The rearrangement uses TRBV2 and TRBJ2-3, with D tentatively TRBD1 (6 bases). Germline CDR1 and CDR2: SNHLY and FYNNEI. V lost 6 bases and J lost 0, with 13 bases in between. CDR3 length equals 15 residues. This CDR3 reads CASRNRVFSTDTQYF. The CDR3 nucleotides read TGTGCCAGCAGAAACAGGGTTTTCAGCACAGATACGCAGTATTTT.

This clonotype has ten or more counts. This chain joins TRBV4-3 and TRBJ2-7; no clear D gene. Germline assignment: CDR1 LGHNA and CDR2 YSLEER. V lost 1 base, J lost 0 bases, and 7 bases lay in between. The CDR3 loop spans 14 amino acids. CDR3 bases: TGCGCCAGCAGCCAAGGATACAGCTCCTACGAGCAGTACTTC. This gives the protein CASSQGYSSYEQYF.

The chain employs TRBV6-1 and TRBJ2-1, with 10 positions matching TRBD1. The CDR3 runs 18 residues. CDR1 is MNHNS, CDR2 SASEGT, per germline. V lost 8 bases and J lost 0; bases outside the gene matches: 13. CDR3 sequence (DNA): TGTGCCAGCGTACCGGGACAGGGGTCTACTAGCTCCTACAATGAGCAGTTCTTC. Its translation: CASVPGQGSTSSYNEQFF.

This clonotype was counted only a few times. This sequence joins TRBV9 and TRBJ2-1, with D uncertain. CDR3 length: 14 residues. CDR1 SGDLS and CDR2 YYNGEE come from the germline V gene. Between the trimmed V and J ends, which lost 4 bases and 0 bases, there was a span of 8 bases. CDR3 bases: TGTGCCAGCAGCCTCCTGGACTCCTACAATGAGCAGTTCTTC. Amino acids: CASSLLDSYNEQFF.

The chain combines TRBV10-3 with TRBJ2-2, with TRBD1 as a possible D gene (5 bases). CDR3 length: 15 amino acids. Germline lookup yields CDR1 ENHRY and CDR2 SYGVKD. Trimming shortened V by 6 bases and J by 0 bases, and 11 bases separated the two germline ends. The CDR3, as DNA: TGTGCCATCAGGAAAGACAGAACGAACACCGGGGAGCTGTTTTTT. Its translation is CAIRKDRTNTGELFF.

A note on this clonotype: This may arise from a read error, as a much more abundant clone is one base away. J is TRBJ1-1 and V is TRBV24-1, with D hard to call. Germline values: CDR1 KGHDR, CDR2 SFDVKD. This CDR3 comprises 13 residues. CDR3 sequence: CATREGLNTGAFF. CDR3 in DNA: TGTGCCACCAGAGAAGGACTGAACACTGGAGCTTTCTTT.

The gene calls are TRBV9 and TRBJ1-6; the D gene is possibly TRBD1 (5 bases). V was cut by 4 bases and J by 8 bases, with 19 bases left in between. The CDR3 runs 16 residues. CDR1 and CDR2 (germline): SGDLS, YYNGEE. The CDR3 spells CASSPRGWAPDSPLHF. The CDR3, as DNA: TGTGCCAGCAGCCCACGGGGGTGGGCCCCGGATTCACCCCTCCACTTT. Based on the CDR3 plus reference TRBV9 and TRBJ1-6, the full variable domain is DSGVTQTPKHLITATGQRVTLRCSPRSGDLSVYWYQQSLDQGLQFLIQYYNGEERAKGNILERFSAQQFPDLHSELNLSSLELGDSALYFCASSPRGWAPDSPLHFGNGTRLTVT.

This chain connects TRBV12-3 or TRBV12-4 to TRBJ2-4; 11 nucleotides match TRBD2. The CDR3 has 18 amino acids. Trimming removed 0 bases from V and 1 base from J; junction bases left unmatched: 5. This CDR3 reads CASSLALGTSGAKNIQYF. CDR3 nucleotide sequence: TGTGCCAGCAGTTTAGCGCTCGGGACTAGCGGTGCCAAAAACATTCAGTACTTC.

This clonotype was detected only a few times. The V gene is TRBV6-1, the J gene TRBJ1-4; no reliable D call. V gave up 9 bases and J gave up 5 bases, with 13 bases separating them. This CDR3 is built from 13 residues. Germline V lookup: CDR1 MNHNS, CDR2 SASEGT. CDR3 residues: CASGTANNEKLFF. The CDR3 coding sequence is TGTGCCAGTGGAACGGCAAACAATGAAAAACTGTTTTTT.

J is TRBJ2-7 and V is TRBV29-1, with D maybe TRBD1 (5 bases). V lost 6 bases and J 0 bases, leaving 18 bases between the germline ends. CDR3 size: 15 residues. The germline CDR1 and CDR2 sequences are SQVTM and ANQGSEA. The CDR3 nucleotides are TGCAGCGTGGTTTTGGACATTTCTTTCTCCTACGAGCAGTACTTC. Translation gives CSVVLDISFSYEQYF.